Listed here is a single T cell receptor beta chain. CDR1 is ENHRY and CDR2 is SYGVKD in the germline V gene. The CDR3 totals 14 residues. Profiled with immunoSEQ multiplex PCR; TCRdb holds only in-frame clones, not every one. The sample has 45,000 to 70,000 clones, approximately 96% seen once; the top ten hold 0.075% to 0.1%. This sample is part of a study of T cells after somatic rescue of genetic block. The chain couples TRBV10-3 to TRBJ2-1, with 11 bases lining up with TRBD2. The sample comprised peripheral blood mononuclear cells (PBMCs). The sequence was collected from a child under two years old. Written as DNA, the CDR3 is TGTGCTCATGGGACTAGCGGAACCTACAATGAGCAGTTCTTC. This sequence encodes CAHGTSGTYNEQFF.